The 30 T cell receptor beta chains below all came from one sample that was sequenced in a study of cytomegalovirus exposure and HLA in healthy donors. The protocol was immunoSEQ multiplex PCR, while the TCRdb copy is restricted to in-frame clones and leaves out a portion. Altogether some 90,000 clones are present, about 96% being singletons, with the ten largest covering over 0.7%. Sequencing was done on a sample of PBMCs. The receptors here all came from a man between 18 and 29 years old in good health and CMV-seronegative.

The chain links TRBV15 to TRBJ2-1, with a tentative D call TRBD2 (6 bases). Germline CDR1 LNHNV, CDR2 YYDKDF (reference sequence). There are 18 residues in the CDR3. The V end lost 0 bases, the J end lost 4 bases, and 19 bases lay between the germline ends. CDR3 bases: TGTGCCACCAGCAGAGAGCTCTCCGGGACTTCCCGTTACAATGAGCAGTTCTTC. This sequence encodes CATSRELSGTSRYNEQFF. The full variable domain, with the rest looked up from reference TRBV15 and TRBJ2-1, is DAMVIQNPRYQVTQFGKPVTLSCSQTLNHNVMYWYQQKSSQAPKLLFHYYDKDFNNEADTPDNFQSRRPNTSFCFLDIRSPGLGDTAMYLCATSRELSGTSRYNEQFFGPGTRLTVL.

The chain is built from TRBV10-3 and TRBJ1-1; 7 nucleotides align to TRBD1. CDR1 is ENHRY, CDR2 SYGVKD, per germline. With V trimmed by 6 bases and J by 5 bases, 9 bases remained unmatched. This CDR3 is 14 amino acids long. CDR3 amino acids: CAIRVTGPGTEAFF. The CDR3 DNA sequence: TGTGCCATCAGGGTGACAGGGCCGGGGACTGAAGCTTTCTTT.

This clone appeared a single time. The chain links TRBV30 to TRBJ2-7; TRBD1 matches at 9 bases. This CDR3 spans 16 amino acids. The germline gives CDR1 GTSNPN, CDR2 SVGIG (reference sequence). With V trimmed by 3 bases and J by 3 bases, 12 bases remained unmatched. The CDR3 protein is CAWSAHPGQGIYEQYF. In nucleotides, the CDR3 is TGTGCCTGGAGCGCACACCCGGGACAGGGAATCTACGAGCAGTACTTC.

This sequence joins TRBV7-2 and TRBJ2-1; D remains ambiguous. CDR1 is SGHTA, CDR2 FQGNSA, per germline. Trimming took 5 bases from V and 13 from J, leaving 12 bases between them. The CDR3 extends over 11 amino acids. CDR3 loop: CASSRSRSQFF. The CDR3, as DNA: TGTGCCAGCAGCCGTTCGAGGAGCCAGTTCTTC.

This chain connects TRBV11-2 to TRBJ2-7; 7 bases are a match to TRBD1. With V trimmed by 5 bases and J by 3 bases, 4 bases remained unmatched. Germline-derived CDR1 and CDR2 are SGHAT and FQNNGV. The CDR3 runs to 13 residues. The CDR3 is CASSEPGGYEQYF. Here the CDR3 DNA reads TGTGCCAGCAGCGAACCAGGGGGCTACGAGCAGTACTTC.

The chain has TRBV7-6 and TRBJ1-5; 10 positions agree with TRBD1. Germline V gives CDR1 SGHVS, CDR2 FNYEAQ. The CDR3 contains 16 residues. With V trimmed by 4 bases and J by 7 bases, 10 bases remained unmatched. The CDR3 DNA reads as TGTGCCAGCAGCTCCCGGGACAGGGGTTTGTACCAGCCCCAGCATTTT. Translation: CASSSRDRGLYQPQHF.

This clone was found once. J is TRBJ1-5 and V is TRBV27, with 10 positions matching TRBD1. V lost 2 bases, J lost 4 bases, and 8 bases stayed unmatched. The CDR3 extends over 17 amino acids. CDR1 and CDR2 (germline): MNHEY, SMNVEV (reference sequence). CDR3 sequence: CASSLRGTGVGNQPQHF. In nucleotides, the CDR3 is TGTGCCAGCAGTTTACGGGGGACAGGGGTGGGAAATCAGCCCCAGCATTTT.

DNA for the CDR3: TGTGCCAGTAGTAGAGGCACAACCGTAGTCTATGGCTACACCTTC. Translating gives CASSRGTTVVYGYTF. This chain connects TRBV19 to TRBJ1-2; D ambiguous. The CDR3 has 15 residues. Germline V lookup: CDR1 LNHDA, CDR2 SQIVND (reference sequence). Trimming took 4 bases from V and 4 from J, leaving 16 bases between them.

The chain couples TRBV28 to TRBJ2-7; 9 bases match TRBD1. The length of the CDR3 is 15 residues. Germline CDR1 reads MDHEN; CDR2 reads SYDVKM. V shed 5 bases, J shed 4 bases, and the junction held 9 bases outside the gene matches. This CDR3 reads CASSQAGTGKYEQYF. Written as DNA, the CDR3 is TGTGCCAGCAGTCAGGCCGGGACAGGGAAGTACGAGCAGTACTTC. The full variable domain, rest sourced from reference TRBV28 and TRBJ2-7, is DVKVTQSSRYLVKRTGEKVFLECVQDMDHENMFWYRQDPGLGLRLIYFSYDVKMKEKGDIPEGYSVSREKKERFSLILESASTNQTSMYLCASSQAGTGKYEQYFGPGTRLTVT.

The chain employs TRBV6-1 and TRBJ2-5; 7 bases map to TRBD2. Germline CDR1 reads MNHNS; CDR2 reads SASEGT. J was trimmed by 3 bases and V by 2 bases; bases with no gene match: 6. This CDR3 is built from 15 residues. CDR3 nucleotide sequence: TGTGCCAGCAGTGAAACGCTAGCGGATAAAGAGACCCAGTACTTC. Translated: CASSETLADKETQYF.

This sequence joins TRBV5-5 and TRBJ2-2, with D possibly being TRBD1 (6 bases). This CDR3 contains 16 residues. Germline values: CDR1 SGHKS, CDR2 YYEKEE (reference sequence). The V end lost 1 base, the J end lost 5 bases, and 15 bases lay between the germline ends. Here the CDR3 DNA reads TGTGCCAGCAGCTTGTTTACAGGGTTTCTAACCGGGGAGCTGTTTTTT. Translating it yields CASSLFTGFLTGELFF.

The rearrangement links TRBV6-1 to TRBJ1-1, with D possibly matching TRBD1 (6 bases). Trimming removed 2 bases from V and 6 bases from J, with 19 bases in between. In germline, CDR1 is MNHNS, CDR2 SASEGT. CDR3 length: 16 residues. DNA for the CDR3: TGTGCCAGCAGTGAAATGTCAGGGGTTGTCCTCCCTGAAGCTTTCTTT. This gives the protein CASSEMSGVVLPEAFF.

The chain uses TRBV7-3 and TRBJ2-1; 8 bases match TRBD2. Germline CDR1 reads SGHTA; CDR2 reads FQGTGA. The CDR3 is 15 residues long. Trimming cost V 2 bases and J 7 bases; bases outside gene matches: 7. The CDR3 nucleotides read TGTGCCAGCAGCTTAGTAAGCGGGAGAGATAATGAGCAGTTCTTC. This codes for CASSLVSGRDNEQFF. Combining the CDR3 with reference TRBV7-3 and TRBJ2-1 gives the whole variable domain GAGVSQTPSNKVTEKGKYVELRCDPISGHTALYWYRQSLGQGPEFLIYFQGTGAADDSGLPNDRFFAVRPEGSVSTLKIQRTERGDSAVYLCASSLVSGRDNEQFFGPGTRLTVL.

The J gene is TRBJ1-1, the V gene TRBV13; D unclear. The ends were cut back, 0 bases at V and 3 bases at J, with 8 bases in the middle. The length of the CDR3 is 14 residues. Germline V gene data show CDR1 as PRHDT and CDR2 as FYEKMQ (reference sequence). CDR3 coding DNA: TGTGCCAGCAGCTTAGGCCTCAGCGACACTGAAGCTTTCTTT. It encodes CASSLGLSDTEAFF.

This chain links TRBV9 with TRBJ2-3, with 13 nucleotides matching TRBD2. The CDR3 contains 14 residues. CDR1 is SGDLS and CDR2 is YYNGEE in the germline V gene. Trimming cost V 7 bases and J 7 bases; bases outside gene matches: 6. Here the CDR3 DNA reads TGTGCCAGCTCACTAGCGGGAGGGCCATATACGCAGTATTTT. This gives the protein CASSLAGGPYTQYF. The full variable domain, in which reference TRBV9 and TRBJ2-3 provide the parts outside the CDR3, is DSGVTQTPKHLITATGQRVTLRCSPRSGDLSVYWYQQSLDQGLQFLIQYYNGEERAKGNILERFSAQQFPDLHSELNLSSLELGDSALYFCASSLAGGPYTQYFGPGTRLTVL.

This chain links TRBV6-6 with TRBJ1-1; possible D gene TRBD1, 5 bases. CDR3 length equals 15 residues. Germline V lookup: CDR1 MNHNY, CDR2 SVGAGI (reference sequence). V was pared by 4 bases and J by 1 base, with 13 bases between. For the CDR3, the DNA is TGTGCCAGCAGTTCTATTCAGGGCGGGAACACTGAAGCTTTCTTT. Residues: CASSSIQGGNTEAFF.

The gene calls are TRBV28 and TRBJ2-5; maybe TRBD2 (6 bases). The CDR3 loop spans 15 amino acids. The V gene's germline CDR1 is MDHEN and CDR2 SYDVKM. V lost 0 bases to trimming and J lost 3 bases, with 11 bases between them. DNA of the CDR3: TGTGCCAGCAGTTTATGGGCGGAGGGGAAAGAGACCCAGTACTTC. Its translation is CASSLWAEGKETQYF.

J is TRBJ2-7 and V is TRBV2, with D maybe TRBD1 (5 bases). Germline CDR1 is SNHLY and CDR2 is FYNNEI. The V gene lost 8 bases and the J gene lost 6 bases, with 14 bases spanning the gap. This CDR3 is built from 12 residues. The CDR3 reads CASQRETVEQYF. CDR3 nucleotides: TGTGCCAGCCAACGAGAGACAGTCGAGCAGTACTTC.

The chain is built from TRBV11-2 and TRBJ2-2; 8 nucleotides agree with TRBD1. The CDR3 spans 13 residues. Germline CDR1 and CDR2: SGHAT and FQNNGV. CDR3 sequence: CAAGGAGTGELFF. CDR3 in DNA: TGTGCAGCAGGGGGCGCAGGTACCGGGGAGCTGTTTTTT.

This rearrangement joins TRBV19 to TRBJ1-5; D possibly corresponds to TRBD1 (5 bases). The CDR3 spans 15 residues. CDR1 and CDR2 (germline): LNHDA, SQIVND (reference sequence). V was pared by 3 bases and J by 7 bases, with 16 bases between. CDR3 region: CASSIQLGQGQPQHF. CDR3 coding DNA: TGTGCCAGTAGTATTCAATTGGGGCAGGGACAGCCCCAGCATTTT.

The CDR3 coding sequence is TGCAGTGCTAGAGATCCCCTCGAAGCTTTCTTT. It translates to CSARDPLEAFF. The V gene is TRBV20-1, the J gene TRBJ1-1; D call uncertain. CDR3 size: 11 residues. Germline V gene sequence: CDR1 DFQATT, CDR2 SNEGSKA (reference sequence). V lost 0 bases to trimming and J lost 8 bases, with 7 bases between them.

The chain combines TRBV14 with TRBJ2-3, with D tentatively TRBD2 (6 bases). The CDR3 loop spans 16 amino acids. Germline lookup yields CDR1 SGHDN and CDR2 FVKESK. Trimming cost V 1 base and J 3 bases, with 14 bases left between them. The CDR3 spells CASSQGKRAWTDTQYF. CDR3 nucleotides: TGTGCCAGCAGCCAAGGGAAGCGGGCATGGACAGATACGCAGTATTTT.

This rearrangement joins TRBV30 to TRBJ2-1; 8 bases line up with TRBD2. There are 14 residues in the CDR3. J lost 6 bases, V lost 2 bases, and 6 bases had no gene match. Germline V gives CDR1 GTSNPN, CDR2 SVGIG (reference sequence). Here the CDR3 reads CAWSWSGRSNEQFF. The CDR3 DNA follows: TGTGCCTGGAGTTGGAGCGGGAGAAGCAATGAGCAGTTCTTC.

This chain uses TRBV4-1 with TRBJ2-5, with D maybe TRBD2 (6 bases). CDR1 and CDR2 from the germline V gene are MGHRA and YSYEKL. Trimming took off 1 base at V and 5 bases at J, with 8 bases between the two ends. There are 13 residues in the CDR3. The CDR3 nucleotides are TGCGCCAGCAGCCAAGTACTAGCTGAGACCCAGTACTTC. Translation gives CASSQVLAETQYF.

This clone was seen more than once but under ten times. V and J are TRBV5-8 and TRBJ2-3; 9 bases agree with TRBD1. The CDR3 loop spans 17 amino acids. Germline V gives CDR1 SGHTS, CDR2 YDEGEE. V was pared by 3 bases and J by 0 bases, with 8 bases of the junction left unmatched. The CDR3 region has the DNA TGTGCCAGCAGCTCAACAGGGGGCGCGGTCAGCACAGATACGCAGTATTTT. Its protein product is CASSSTGGAVSTDTQYF.

This clone was counted once. The chain carries TRBV2 and TRBJ1-5; TRBD1 is a possible D gene (5 bases). The V end was cut by 6 bases, the J end by 4 bases, with 10 bases between. The CDR3 has 13 amino acids. The germline gives CDR1 SNHLY, CDR2 FYNNEI. The CDR3 reads CASSPDRNQPQHF. CDR3 nucleotide sequence: TGTGCCAGCAGCCCCGACAGAAATCAGCCCCAGCATTTT. Drawing the rest from reference TRBV2 and TRBJ1-5, the complete variable domain is EPEVTQTPSHQVTQMGQEVILRCVPISNHLYFYWYRQILGQKVEFLVSFYNNEISEKSEIFDDQFSVERPDGSNFTLKIRSTKLEDSAMYFCASSPDRNQPQHFGDGTRLSIL.

The chain combines TRBV7-3 with TRBJ2-2; D is unresolved. The V and J ends lost 5 bases and 0 bases respectively, with 7 bases between them. Germline CDR1 and CDR2: SGHTA and FQGTGA. The CDR3 totals 14 residues. DNA for the CDR3: TGTGCCAGCAGCCTCCAGACGAACACCGGGGAGCTGTTTTTT. As protein: CASSLQTNTGELFF. Full variable domain (missing parts from reference TRBV7-3 and TRBJ2-2): GAGVSQTPSNKVTEKGKYVELRCDPISGHTALYWYRQSLGQGPEFLIYFQGTGAADDSGLPNDRFFAVRPEGSVSTLKIQRTERGDSAVYLCASSLQTNTGELFFGEGSRLTVL.

The V and J genes are TRBV9 and TRBJ2-2, with 12 bases aligning to TRBD2. J lost 5 bases, V lost 5 bases, and 10 bases had no gene match. The CDR3 runs to 17 residues. Germline CDR1 reads SGDLS; CDR2 reads YYNGEE. The DNA of the CDR3 is TGTGCCAGCAGTCGGACTAGCGGGGACCTGGGGACCGGGGAGCTGTTTTTT. Translated, it gives CASSRTSGDLGTGELFF.

The rearrangement uses TRBV5-6 and TRBJ2-5; 7 bases align to TRBD2. Trimming at V came to 4 bases and at J to 0 bases, leaving 3 bases not matched to a gene. CDR3 length: 14 residues. Germline CDR1 and CDR2: SGHDT and YYEEEE. CDR3 loop: CASSNGGYQETQYF. DNA for the CDR3: TGTGCCAGCAGCAACGGGGGGTACCAAGAGACCCAGTACTTC.

The chain combines TRBV6-4 with TRBJ2-7; TRBD2 matches at 10 bases. Germline values: CDR1 MRHNA, CDR2 SNTAGT. The CDR3 spans 18 residues. V lost 6 bases, J lost 2 bases, and 16 bases stayed unmatched. The chain's CDR3 is CASRETGTSVTFAYEQYV. CDR3 coding DNA: TGTGCCAGCAGAGAAACCGGGACTAGCGTTACCTTTGCCTACGAGCAGTACGTC.